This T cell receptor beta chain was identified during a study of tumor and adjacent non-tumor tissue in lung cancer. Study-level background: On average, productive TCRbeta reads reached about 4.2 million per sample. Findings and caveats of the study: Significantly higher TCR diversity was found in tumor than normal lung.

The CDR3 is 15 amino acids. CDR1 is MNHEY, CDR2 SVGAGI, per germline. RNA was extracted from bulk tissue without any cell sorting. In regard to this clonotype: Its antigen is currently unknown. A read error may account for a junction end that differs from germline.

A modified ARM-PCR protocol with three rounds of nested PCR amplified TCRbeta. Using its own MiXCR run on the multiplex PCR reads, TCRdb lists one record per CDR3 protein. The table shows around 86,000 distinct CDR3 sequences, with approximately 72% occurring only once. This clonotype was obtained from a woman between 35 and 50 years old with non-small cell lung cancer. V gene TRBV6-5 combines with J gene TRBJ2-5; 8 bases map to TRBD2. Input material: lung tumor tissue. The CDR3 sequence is CANSNSGGPAETQYF. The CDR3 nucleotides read TGTGCCAACAGTAACAGCGGGGGCCCGGCGGAGACCCAGTACTTC.